A single sample gave rise to the 5 T cell receptor beta chains below, sequenced in a study of OX40 agonist ivuxolimab in advanced cancers. Assay used: immunoSEQ multiplex PCR; TCRdb lists only in-frame clones, some missing. Of roughly 79,000 clones listed, under 85% are singletons. The sample was CD4+ or CD8+ T cells sorted from blood, taken in a trial of the OX40 agonist ivuxolimab. These receptor sequences come from an adult with an advanced solid tumor such as melanoma, head and neck, liver or kidney cancer.

The chain recombines TRBV10-3 with TRBJ1-2; D possibly corresponds to TRBD1 (6 bases). The germline CDR1 and CDR2 sequences are ENHRY and SYGVKD. The CDR3 consists of 14 residues. V was clipped by 5 bases and J by 6 bases, with 16 bases between them. CDR3 protein: CAISHRQEQHGYTF. The CDR3 DNA reads as TGTGCCATCAGTCACCGACAGGAGCAGCATGGCTACACCTTC.

This rearrangement joins TRBV19 to TRBJ1-5; 7 positions agree with TRBD1. CDR3 size: 15 residues. Looked up from germline, CDR1 is LNHDA and CDR2 is SQIVND (reference sequence). J lost 6 bases, V lost 4 bases, and 9 bases had no gene match. CDR3 sequence reads: CASSTQTGFGQPQHF. In DNA form, the CDR3 reads TGTGCCAGTAGTACCCAGACAGGGTTTGGTCAGCCCCAGCATTTT.

This chain links TRBV10-3 with TRBJ1-2; TRBD1 aligns across 7 bases. This CDR3 has 14 residues. The germline V gene has CDR1 ENHRY and CDR2 SYGVKD. After removal of 11 bases from V and 2 bases from J, the junction contained 11 bases not matched to a gene. The DNA of the CDR3 is TGTGCCTCGACCCCTACAGGGGAAAACTATGGCTACACCTTC. This sequence encodes CASTPTGENYGYTF.

This sequence joins TRBV18 and TRBJ2-7; TRBD1 is a possible D gene (6 bases). The CDR3 totals 15 residues. The germline gives CDR1 KGHSH, CDR2 LQKENI. With 3 bases removed from V and 2 bases from J, the gap between germline ends came to 14 bases. CDR3 nucleotide sequence: TGTGCCAGCTCACCGACAGGAATTGGCGCCTACGAGCAGTACTTC. Protein: CASSPTGIGAYEQYF.

The V and J genes are TRBV29-1 and TRBJ2-2; no clear D gene. Trimming shortened V by 5 bases and J by 8 bases, and 12 bases separated the two germline ends. Germline loops: CDR1 SQVTM, CDR2 ANQGSEA. This CDR3 spans 12 amino acids. The CDR3 coding sequence is TGCAGCGTTTCCCCTTCCTCAGGGGAGCTGTTTTTT. Amino acid sequence: CSVSPSSGELFF.